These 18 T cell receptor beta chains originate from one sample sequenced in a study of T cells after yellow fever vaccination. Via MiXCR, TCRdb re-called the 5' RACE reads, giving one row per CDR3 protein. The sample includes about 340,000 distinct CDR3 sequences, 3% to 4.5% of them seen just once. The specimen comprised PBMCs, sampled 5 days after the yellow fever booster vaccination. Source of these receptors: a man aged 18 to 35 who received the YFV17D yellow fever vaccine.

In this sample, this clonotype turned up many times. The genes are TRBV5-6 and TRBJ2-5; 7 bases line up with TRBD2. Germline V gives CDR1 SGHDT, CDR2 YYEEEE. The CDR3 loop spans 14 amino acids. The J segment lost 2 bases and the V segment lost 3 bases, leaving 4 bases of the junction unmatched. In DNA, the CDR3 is TGTGCCAGCAGCTCGCCCGGGAGGCAAGAGACCCAGTACTTC. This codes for CASSSPGRQETQYF. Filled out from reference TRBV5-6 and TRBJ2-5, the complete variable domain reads DAGVTQSPTHLIKTRGQQVTLRCSPKSGHDTVSWYQQALGQGPQFIFQYYEEEERQRGNFPDRFSGHQFPNYSSELNVNALLLGDSALYLCASSSPGRQETQYFGPGTRLLVL.

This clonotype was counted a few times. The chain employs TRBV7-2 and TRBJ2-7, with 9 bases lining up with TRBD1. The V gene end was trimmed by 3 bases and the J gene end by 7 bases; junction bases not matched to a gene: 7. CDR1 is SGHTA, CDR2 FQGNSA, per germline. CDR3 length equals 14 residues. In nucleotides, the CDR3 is TGTGCCAGCAGCTTTCCGGGACAGGGATGGGAGCAGTACTTC. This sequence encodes CASSFPGQGWEQYF.

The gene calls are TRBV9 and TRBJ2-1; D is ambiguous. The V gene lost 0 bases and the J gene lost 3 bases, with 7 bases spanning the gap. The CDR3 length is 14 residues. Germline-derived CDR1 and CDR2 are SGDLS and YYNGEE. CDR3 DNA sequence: TGTGCCAGCAGCGTAGGGGCAGACTACAATGAGCAGTTCTTC. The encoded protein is CASSVGADYNEQFF. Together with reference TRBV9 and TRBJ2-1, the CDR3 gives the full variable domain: DSGVTQTPKHLITATGQRVTLRCSPRSGDLSVYWYQQSLDQGLQFLIQYYNGEERAKGNILERFSAQQFPDLHSELNLSSLELGDSALYFCASSVGADYNEQFFGPGTRLTVL.

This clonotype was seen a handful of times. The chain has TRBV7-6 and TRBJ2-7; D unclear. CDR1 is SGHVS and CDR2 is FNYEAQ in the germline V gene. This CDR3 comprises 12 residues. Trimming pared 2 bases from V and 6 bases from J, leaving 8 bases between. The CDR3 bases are TGTGCCAGCAGCTTATTAGGAACCGAGCAGTACGTC. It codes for CASSLLGTEQYV.

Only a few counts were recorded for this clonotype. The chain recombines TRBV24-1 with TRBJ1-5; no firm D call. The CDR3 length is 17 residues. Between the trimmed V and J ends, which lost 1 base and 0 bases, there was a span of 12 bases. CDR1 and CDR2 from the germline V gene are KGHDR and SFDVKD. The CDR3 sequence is CATSDFEAPYSNQPQHF. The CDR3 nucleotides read TGTGCCACCAGTGATTTTGAGGCACCCTATAGCAATCAGCCCCAGCATTTT.

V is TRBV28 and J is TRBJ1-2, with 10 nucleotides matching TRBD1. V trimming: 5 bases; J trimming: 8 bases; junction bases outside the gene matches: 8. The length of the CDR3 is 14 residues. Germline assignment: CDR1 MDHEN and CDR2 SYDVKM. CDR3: CASSRTGGLWGYTF. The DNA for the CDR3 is TGTGCCAGCAGTAGGACAGGGGGGCTTTGGGGCTACACCTTC.

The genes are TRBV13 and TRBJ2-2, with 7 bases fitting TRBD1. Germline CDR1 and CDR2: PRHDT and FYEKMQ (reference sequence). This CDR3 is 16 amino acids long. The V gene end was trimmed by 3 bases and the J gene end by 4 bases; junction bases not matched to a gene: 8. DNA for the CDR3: TGTGCCAGCAGCTTCGCCCCCCGACAGGGCACCGGGGAGCTGTTTTTT. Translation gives CASSFAPRQGTGELFF.

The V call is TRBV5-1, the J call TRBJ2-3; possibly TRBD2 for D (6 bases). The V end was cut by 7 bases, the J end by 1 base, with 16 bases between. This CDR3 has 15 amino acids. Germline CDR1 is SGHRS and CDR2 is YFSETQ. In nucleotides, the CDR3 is TGCGCCAGCCAAGTTCTAGCGCAGGGCACAGATACGCAGTATTTT. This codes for CASQVLAQGTDTQYF.

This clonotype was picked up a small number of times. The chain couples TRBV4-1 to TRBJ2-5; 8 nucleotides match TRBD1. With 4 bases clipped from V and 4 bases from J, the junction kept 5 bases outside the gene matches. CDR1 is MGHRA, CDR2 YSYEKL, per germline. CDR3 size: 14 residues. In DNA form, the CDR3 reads TGCGCCAGCAGCCCTCCGGACAGGGCAGAGACCCAGTACTTC. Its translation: CASSPPDRAETQYF.

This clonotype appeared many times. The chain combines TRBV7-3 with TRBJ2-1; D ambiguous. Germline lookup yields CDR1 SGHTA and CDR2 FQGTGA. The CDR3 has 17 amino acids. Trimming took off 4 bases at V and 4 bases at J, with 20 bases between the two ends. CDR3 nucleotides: TGTGCCAGCAGCTCCACTGTGTCCACCGGAGTTTACAATGAGCAGTTCTTC. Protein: CASSSTVSTGVYNEQFF.

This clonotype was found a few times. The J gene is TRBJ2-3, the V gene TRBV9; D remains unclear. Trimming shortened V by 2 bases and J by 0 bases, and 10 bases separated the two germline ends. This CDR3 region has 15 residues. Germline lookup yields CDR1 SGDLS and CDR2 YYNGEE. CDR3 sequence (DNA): TGTGCCAGCAGCGTTTCGGGCATTAGCACAGATACGCAGTATTTT. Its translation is CASSVSGISTDTQYF.

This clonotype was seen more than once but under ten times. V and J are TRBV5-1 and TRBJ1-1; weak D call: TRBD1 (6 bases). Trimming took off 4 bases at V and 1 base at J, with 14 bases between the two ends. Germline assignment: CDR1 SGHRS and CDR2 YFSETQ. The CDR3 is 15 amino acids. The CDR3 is CASSPNTGRNTEAFF. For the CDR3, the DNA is TGCGCCAGCAGCCCCAACACAGGGAGGAACACTGAAGCTTTCTTT.

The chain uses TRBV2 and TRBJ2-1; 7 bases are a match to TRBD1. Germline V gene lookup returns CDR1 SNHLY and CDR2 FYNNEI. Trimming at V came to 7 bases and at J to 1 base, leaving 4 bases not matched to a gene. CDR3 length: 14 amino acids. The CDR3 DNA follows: TGTGCCAGCACACAGGGGATTTCCTACAATGAGCAGTTCTTC. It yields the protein CASTQGISYNEQFF.

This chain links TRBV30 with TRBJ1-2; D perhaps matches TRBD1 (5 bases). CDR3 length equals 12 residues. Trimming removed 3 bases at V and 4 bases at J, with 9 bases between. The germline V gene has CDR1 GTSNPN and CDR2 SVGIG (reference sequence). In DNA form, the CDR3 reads TGTGCCTGGAGCCCAGGGCTCTATGGCTACACCTTC. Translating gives CAWSPGLYGYTF.

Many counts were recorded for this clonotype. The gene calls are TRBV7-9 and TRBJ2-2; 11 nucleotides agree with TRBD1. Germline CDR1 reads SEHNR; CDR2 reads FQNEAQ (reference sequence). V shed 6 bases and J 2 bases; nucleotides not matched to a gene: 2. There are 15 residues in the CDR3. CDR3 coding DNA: TGTGCCAGCAGGGGACAGGGGGAAAACACCGGGGAGCTGTTTTTT. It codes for CASRGQGENTGELFF.

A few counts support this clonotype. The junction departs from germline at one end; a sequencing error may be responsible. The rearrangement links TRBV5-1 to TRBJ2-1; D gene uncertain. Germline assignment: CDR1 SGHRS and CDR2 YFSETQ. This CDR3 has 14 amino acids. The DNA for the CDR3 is TGCGCCAGCAGCTCACAGCGTCCCGAGTCGGAGCCCCACTTC. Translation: CASSSQRPESEPHF.

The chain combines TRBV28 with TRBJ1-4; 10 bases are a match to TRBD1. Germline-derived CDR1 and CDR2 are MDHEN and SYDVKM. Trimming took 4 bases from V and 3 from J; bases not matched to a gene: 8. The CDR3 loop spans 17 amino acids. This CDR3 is CASSSGQGVGSNEKLFF. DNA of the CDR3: TGTGCCAGCAGTTCCGGACAGGGGGTCGGATCTAATGAAAAACTGTTTTTT.

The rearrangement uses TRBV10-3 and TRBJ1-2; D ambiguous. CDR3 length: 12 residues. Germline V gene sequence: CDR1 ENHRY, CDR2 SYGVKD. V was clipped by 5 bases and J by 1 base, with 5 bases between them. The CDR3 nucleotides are TGTGCCATCAGTCCAATTAACTATGGCTACACCTTC. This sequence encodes CAISPINYGYTF.